These 3 T cell receptor beta chains came from one sample sequenced in a study of graft-versus-host responses after intestinal transplantation. Data came from immunoSEQ multiplex PCR; TCRdb stores just in-frame clones and leaves some out. This sample has about 98,000 clones; roughly four fifths occur once, and the top ten carry roughly 15%. Antigen specificity for these receptors is unknown. The sequenced sample was unstimulated CD8+ T cells sorted from spleen or lymph node cells, obtained before intestinal transplant. These receptors came from a human donor who received an intestinal transplant.

The rearrangement joins TRBV27 to TRBJ2-7; 7 bases are shared with TRBD1. There are 13 residues in the CDR3. Germline V gives CDR1 MNHEY, CDR2 SMNVEV (reference sequence). Trimming removed 5 bases from V and 1 base from J; junction bases left unmatched: 2. This CDR3 is CASSQTGSYEQYF. CDR3 DNA sequence: TGTGCCAGCAGTCAGACAGGGTCCTACGAGCAGTACTTC.

This clone was detected only once. The rearrangement joins TRBV5-4 to TRBJ2-7, with D possibly TRBD2 on 6 matching bases. The V gene lost 2 bases and the J gene lost 4 bases, with 13 bases spanning the gap. The CDR3 contains 14 residues. The germline V gene encodes CDR1 SGHNT and CDR2 YYREEE (reference sequence). The CDR3 nucleotides read TGTGCCAGCAGCTTAGGAGGGGCCCATTACGAGCAGTACTTC. Translation: CASSLGGAHYEQYF. Full variable domain (outside the CDR3, taken from reference TRBV5-4 and TRBJ2-7): ETGVTQSPTHLIKTRGQQVTLRCSSQSGHNTVSWYQQALGQGPQFIFQYYREEENGRGNFPPRFSGLQFPNYSSELNVNALELDDSALYLCASSLGGAHYEQYFGPGTRLTVT.

The CDR3 here is CASSEGTSGRGPDTQYF. CDR3 DNA sequence: TGTGCCAGCAGTGAAGGGACTAGCGGGAGGGGGCCAGATACGCAGTATTTT. V is TRBV6-1 and J is TRBJ2-3; 15 bases agree with TRBD2. The length of the CDR3 is 17 residues. Germline V gene data show CDR1 as MNHNS and CDR2 as SASEGT. Trimming at V came to 1 base and at J to 4 bases, leaving 3 bases not matched to a gene.